What follows are 29 T cell receptor beta chains derived from one specimen sequenced in a study of immune characteristics of hereditary and idiopathic chronic pancreatitis. Receptor amplification or capture employed the immunoSEQ multiplex PCR assay. The table comes from immuneACCESS by way of TCRdb, which keeps in-frame sequences with V and J called. Part of the clones is missing from these tables; in studies checked, under half for an unresolved V gene and the rest for unknown reasons. Across this sample there are some 15,000 clones, with less than 85% seen only once. 14% of the sample comes from the top ten. Pancreas tissue with chronic pancreatitis was obtained from patients having total pancreatectomy with islet autotransplantation (TPIAT). The source material was pancreas tissue with hereditary chronic pancreatitis. The receptor set was obtained from a human donor with chronic pancreatitis.

This chain links TRBV27 with TRBJ2-3; 7 bases fit TRBD2. The CDR3 is 15 amino acids. Germline V CDR1 and CDR2: MNHEY, SMNVEV (reference sequence). The trim removed 3 bases at V and 1 base at J, leaving 4 bases unmatched. The CDR3 spells CASSFTLAGTDTQYF. CDR3 bases: TGTGCCAGCAGTTTCACCCTAGCGGGCACAGATACGCAGTATTTT.

The rearrangement uses TRBV6-6 and TRBJ2-2; D may be TRBD1 or TRBD2 (6 bases each). Germline CDR1 MNHNY, CDR2 SVGAGI (reference sequence). The CDR3 contains 15 residues. V was shortened by 6 bases and J by 6 bases, with 17 bases between the two germline ends. The CDR3 region has the DNA TGTGCCAGCAGCCCCGGAGGGACACTTTCCGGGGAGCTGTTTTTT. This sequence encodes CASSPGGTLSGELFF.

CDR3 bases: TGTGCCAGCAAACAGTACAATGAGCAGTTCTTC. Protein sequence: CASKQYNEQFF. This rearrangement joins TRBV6-5 to TRBJ2-1; D uncertain. The germline V gene encodes CDR1 MNHEY and CDR2 SVGAGI. Trimming removed 7 bases from V and 4 bases from J, with 5 bases in between. This CDR3 spans 11 amino acids.

The chain links TRBV2 to TRBJ2-3; TRBD1 matches 7 bases. Trimming at V came to 7 bases and at J to 9 bases, leaving 1 base not matched to a gene. The CDR3 sequence is 10 residues long. Per germline, CDR1 SNHLY and CDR2 FYNNEI. The CDR3 DNA is TGTGCCAGCAAGGGACAGACGCAGTATTTT. It yields the protein CASKGQTQYF.

This chain joins TRBV6-5 and TRBJ2-1; no firm D call. Deletions cut 4 bases from V and 5 bases from J, with 9 bases between. The CDR3 is made up of 13 amino acids. CDR1 MNHEY and CDR2 SVGAGI come from the germline V gene. CDR3 bases: TGTGCCAGCAGTTTCCAGACTCACAATGAGCAGTTCTTC. This gives the protein CASSFQTHNEQFF.

This chain joins TRBV5-5 and TRBJ2-3; D uncertain. Per germline, CDR1 SGHKS and CDR2 YYEKEE (reference sequence). Trimming removed 0 bases from V and 2 bases from J, with 10 bases in between. The CDR3 is 15 amino acids. For the CDR3, the DNA is TGTGCCAGCAGCTTGGGTTTGGGATTCACAGATACGCAGTATTTT. Its translation is CASSLGLGFTDTQYF. Looking up the rest from reference TRBV5-5 and TRBJ2-3 gives the full variable domain: DAGVTQSPTHLIKTRGQQVTLRCSPISGHKSVSWYQQVLGQGPQFIFQYYEKEERGRGNFPDRFSARQFPNYSSELNVNALLLGDSALYLCASSLGLGFTDTQYFGPGTRLTVL.

The V call is TRBV7-9, the J call TRBJ2-2; 9 bases align to TRBD2. The CDR3 contains 16 residues. Germline loops: CDR1 SEHNR, CDR2 FQNEAQ (reference sequence). With 2 bases clipped from V and 5 bases from J, the junction kept 6 bases outside the gene matches. The CDR3 region is CASSLWLAGSTGELFF. In nucleotides, the CDR3 is TGTGCCAGCAGCTTATGGCTAGCGGGAAGTACCGGGGAGCTGTTTTTT. Together with reference TRBV7-9 and TRBJ2-2, the CDR3 gives the full variable domain: DTGVSQNPRHKITKRGQNVTFRCDPISEHNRLYWYRQTLGQGPEFLTYFQNEAQLEKSRLLSDRFSAERPKGSFSTLEIQRTEQGDSAMYLCASSLWLAGSTGELFFGEGSRLTVL.

The CDR3 DNA is TGTGCCAGCAGTTCTTTGATAGCGGGAGAAGCGGGGCTCGAGCAGTACTTC. It encodes CASSSLIAGEAGLEQYF. This chain connects TRBV28 to TRBJ2-7; 9 bases line up with TRBD2. Unmatched junction bases numbered 16, after V lost 4 bases and J lost 6 bases. Per germline, CDR1 MDHEN and CDR2 SYDVKM. The CDR3 length is 17 residues.

The chain employs TRBV7-4 and TRBJ1-3, with 8 bases lining up with TRBD1. J lost 0 bases, V lost 3 bases, and 16 bases had no gene match. Germline V gene lookup returns CDR1 SGHVT and CDR2 SQSDAQ. The CDR3 has 20 amino acids. The CDR3: CASSFFGQGNGMYSGNTIYF. The CDR3 bases are TGTGCCAGCAGCTTTTTTGGACAGGGTAATGGGATGTACTCTGGAAACACCATATATTTT. The whole variable domain, remainder taken from reference TRBV7-4 and TRBJ1-3, is GAGVSQSPRYKVAKRGRDVALRCDSISGHVTLYWYRQTLGQGSEVLTYSQSDAQRDKSGRPSGRFSAERPERSVSTLKIQRTEQGDSAVYLCASSFFGQGNGMYSGNTIYFGEGSWLTVV.

This clone was recorded a few times. The J gene is TRBJ1-1, the V gene TRBV7-9, with D tentatively TRBD1 (5 bases). Germline lookup yields CDR1 SEHNR and CDR2 FQNEAQ (reference sequence). Between the trimmed V and J ends, which lost 4 bases and 7 bases, there was a span of 19 bases. This CDR3 spans 15 amino acids. The CDR3 DNA follows: TGTGCCAGCAGCTCGGCGGCAGGGTTCGGAGGTGAAGCTTTCTTT. Protein product: CASSSAAGFGGEAFF. Full variable domain (remainder filled in from reference TRBV7-9 and TRBJ1-1): DTGVSQNPRHKITKRGQNVTFRCDPISEHNRLYWYRQTLGQGPEFLTYFQNEAQLEKSRLLSDRFSAERPKGSFSTLEIQRTEQGDSAMYLCASSSAAGFGGEAFFGQGTRLTVV.

The CDR3 protein is CASSAMRQGKTEAFF. The CDR3 region has the DNA TGTGCCAGTAGTGCCATGAGACAGGGAAAGACTGAAGCTTTCTTT. The chain couples TRBV19 to TRBJ1-1, with 7 positions matching TRBD1. J was trimmed by 5 bases and V by 5 bases; bases with no gene match: 11. This CDR3 has 15 residues. In germline, CDR1 is LNHDA, CDR2 SQIVND (reference sequence).

This chain joins TRBV19 and TRBJ1-2, with 7 bases fitting TRBD1. The CDR3 has 15 residues. Per germline, CDR1 LNHDA and CDR2 SQIVND (reference sequence). V dropped 1 base and J dropped 5; count of bases not matched to a gene: 7. CDR3 in amino acids: CASSIATGTEYGYTF. CDR3 nucleotides: TGTGCCAGTAGTATAGCAACCGGGACAGAGTATGGCTACACCTTC.

The V and J genes are TRBV28 and TRBJ2-4, with 9 nucleotides matching TRBD1. J was trimmed by 0 bases and V by 7 bases; bases with no gene match: 10. The germline V gene has CDR1 MDHEN and CDR2 SYDVKM. The CDR3 consists of 17 residues. Here the CDR3 DNA reads TGTGCCAGCATCCCCTCCGGACAGGGGCTAGCCAAAAACATTCAGTACTTC. The encoded protein is CASIPSGQGLAKNIQYF.

This clone turned up a few times. The chain carries TRBV28 and TRBJ2-1, with D unclear. The ends were cut back, 3 bases at V and 1 base at J, with 10 bases in the middle. The CDR3 loop spans 15 amino acids. Germline values: CDR1 MDHEN, CDR2 SYDVKM. The CDR3: CASSLVAESYNEQFF. The CDR3 DNA follows: TGTGCCAGCAGTTTGGTGGCAGAGTCCTACAATGAGCAGTTCTTC. The full variable domain, rest sourced from reference TRBV28 and TRBJ2-1, is DVKVTQSSRYLVKRTGEKVFLECVQDMDHENMFWYRQDPGLGLRLIYFSYDVKMKEKGDIPEGYSVSREKKERFSLILESASTNQTSMYLCASSLVAESYNEQFFGPGTRLTVL.

The chain carries TRBV9 and TRBJ1-3; no firm D call. The germline V and J ends were trimmed by 3 bases and 0 bases, with 10 bases remaining between them. The CDR3 has 15 amino acids. Germline V gene sequence: CDR1 SGDLS, CDR2 YYNGEE. The CDR3 nucleotides are TGTGCCAGCAGCGGAACAGTGAACTCTGGAAACACCATATATTTT. This encodes CASSGTVNSGNTIYF.

In this sample, this clone turned up a few times. The CDR3: CASSSHRGGYGYTF. For the CDR3, the DNA is TGTGCCAGCAGCTCCCACAGGGGCGGCTATGGCTACACCTTC. This chain uses TRBV5-5 with TRBJ1-2, with 7 bases that match TRBD1. This CDR3 has 14 residues. Germline CDR1 reads SGHKS; CDR2 reads YYEKEE (reference sequence). Losses at the gene ends were 3 bases for V and 4 bases for J; bases not matched to a gene: 6.

This clone is medium-sized (0.01 to 0.1%) in the sample. The V call is TRBV6-5, the J call TRBJ1-4; D might be TRBD1 (5 bases). This CDR3 is 14 amino acids long. CDR1 and CDR2 (germline): MNHEY, SVGAGI. Trimming stripped 7 bases from V and 3 bases from J, with 12 bases between. The CDR3 protein is CASKRSRANEKLFF. CDR3 sequence (DNA): TGTGCCAGCAAGCGGAGCAGGGCTAATGAAAAACTGTTTTTT.

The J gene is TRBJ2-7, the V gene TRBV6-1; D possibly corresponds to TRBD2 (5 bases). The germline CDR1 and CDR2 sequences are MNHNS and SASEGT. The CDR3 totals 15 residues. Trimming left V 0 bases short and J 2 bases short, with 11 bases between. DNA of the CDR3: TGTGCCAGCAGTGAAGCCGACGGGATCCCCTACGAGCAGTACTTC. Translated, it gives CASSEADGIPYEQYF.

The gene calls are TRBV6-5 and TRBJ1-1; D ambiguous. Germline V gives CDR1 MNHEY, CDR2 SVGAGI. V was cut by 2 bases and J by 2 bases, with 12 bases left in between. This CDR3 is 15 amino acids long. CDR3 residues: CASSYVGFPNTEAFF. CDR3 bases: TGTGCCAGCAGTTACGTTGGATTTCCAAACACTGAAGCTTTCTTT.

The rearrangement uses TRBV14 and TRBJ1-1; D is unclear. This CDR3 has 15 residues. Trimming shortened V by 4 bases and J by 4 bases, and 16 bases separated the two germline ends. Germline CDR1 SGHDN, CDR2 FVKESK. CDR3 bases: TGTGCCAGCAGCCGGTTCAAGGGTTTCGGCACTGAAGCTTTCTTT. Translation: CASSRFKGFGTEAFF.

This clone was detected a few times. The rearrangement links TRBV6-5 to TRBJ1-1; D may be TRBD1 (6 bases). CDR1 and CDR2 from the germline V gene are MNHEY and SVGAGI. This CDR3 comprises 15 residues. Trimming removed 5 bases from V and 5 bases from J, with 18 bases in between. CDR3 coding DNA: TGTGCCAGCAGTCCACTTTTACAGGGCCGTACTGAAGCTTTCTTT. Translated: CASSPLLQGRTEAFF.

Only one count was recorded for this clone. The chain links TRBV6-5 to TRBJ2-3; D might be TRBD2 (5 bases). There are 15 residues in the CDR3. V gave up 0 bases and J gave up 5 bases, with 12 bases separating them. The V gene's germline CDR1 is MNHEY and CDR2 SVGAGI. Here the CDR3 DNA reads TGTGCCAGCAGTTACTCATGGGGAGTGCAAGATACGCAGTATTTT. Protein: CASSYSWGVQDTQYF.

Only a few counts were recorded for this clone. The chain is built from TRBV9 and TRBJ2-7; D unclear. The ends were cut back, 0 bases at V and 1 base at J, with 8 bases in the middle. This CDR3 comprises 14 residues. Germline CDR1 is SGDLS and CDR2 is YYNGEE. The CDR3 coding sequence is TGTGCCAGCAGCGTAGACGTCCATTCCTACGAGCAGTACTTC. This gives the protein CASSVDVHSYEQYF.

This chain joins TRBV6-1 and TRBJ2-1; D gene unclear. The germline V gene encodes CDR1 MNHNS and CDR2 SASEGT. The CDR3 length is 12 residues. Trimming shortened V by 2 bases and J by 12 bases, and 11 bases separated the two germline ends. The CDR3 reads CASSEPPKGQFF. The DNA for the CDR3 is TGTGCCAGCAGTGAACCCCCTAAAGGGCAGTTCTTC.

The rearrangement links TRBV2 to TRBJ2-7, with D tentatively TRBD1 or TRBD2 (5 bases each). Germline CDR1 reads SNHLY; CDR2 reads FYNNEI. CDR3 length equals 14 residues. The V and J ends lost 5 bases and 1 base respectively, with 12 bases between them. This CDR3 is CASSSGSGSYEQYF. CDR3 nucleotide sequence: TGTGCCAGCAGTTCAGGGTCGGGGTCCTACGAGCAGTACTTC.

The rearrangement links TRBV28 to TRBJ1-5; D call uncertain. The V and J ends lost 3 bases and 6 bases respectively, with 15 bases between them. The CDR3 spans 15 residues. CDR1 MDHEN and CDR2 SYDVKM come from the germline V gene. CDR3 residues: CASSLNGVTGQPQHF. CDR3 DNA sequence: TGTGCCAGCAGTTTGAATGGTGTAACCGGTCAGCCCCAGCATTTT.

This clone was seen a single time. The chain combines TRBV27 with TRBJ2-5, with D perhaps matching TRBD1 or TRBD2 (5 bases each). V shed 0 bases and J shed 5 bases, with 16 bases lying between them. The CDR3 spans 16 residues. CDR1 is MNHEY and CDR2 is SMNVEV in the germline V gene (reference sequence). The CDR3 nucleotides read TGTGCCAGCAGTTTATCGATGGGGGATCGTAGGGAGACCCAGTACTTC. This gives the protein CASSLSMGDRRETQYF.

The chain is built from TRBV28 and TRBJ2-7, with 7 bases that match TRBD1. Trimming took 5 bases from V and 9 from J; bases not matched to a gene: 4. Germline CDR1 is MDHEN and CDR2 is SYDVKM. CDR3 length: 11 amino acids. CDR3 region: CASSADRSQYF. Written as DNA, the CDR3 is TGTGCCAGCAGTGCGGACAGGTCGCAGTACTTC.

V is TRBV27 and J is TRBJ1-6; 10 bases agree with TRBD1. The CDR3 consists of 15 residues. With V trimmed by 2 bases and J by 10 bases, 5 bases remained unmatched. The V gene's germline CDR1 is MNHEY and CDR2 SMNVEV (reference sequence). CDR3 sequence: CASSLRQGAGSPLHF. CDR3 sequence (DNA): TGTGCCAGCAGTTTAAGACAGGGGGCAGGATCACCCCTCCACTTT.